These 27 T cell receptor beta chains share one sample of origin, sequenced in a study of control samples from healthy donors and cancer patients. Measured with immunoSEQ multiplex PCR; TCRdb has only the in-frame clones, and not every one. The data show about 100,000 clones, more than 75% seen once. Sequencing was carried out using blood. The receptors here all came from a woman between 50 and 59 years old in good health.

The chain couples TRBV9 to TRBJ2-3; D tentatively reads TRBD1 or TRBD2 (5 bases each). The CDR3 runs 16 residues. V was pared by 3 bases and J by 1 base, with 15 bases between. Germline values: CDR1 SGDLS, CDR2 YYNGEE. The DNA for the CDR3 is TGTGCCAGCAGCGAGGGACCGATCGCGGGCACAGATACGCAGTATTTT. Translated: CASSEGPIAGTDTQYF.

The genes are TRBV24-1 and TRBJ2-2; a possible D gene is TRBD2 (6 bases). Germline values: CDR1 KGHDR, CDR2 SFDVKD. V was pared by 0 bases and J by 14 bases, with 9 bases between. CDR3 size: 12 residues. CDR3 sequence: CATSDLGRGLFF. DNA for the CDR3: TGTGCCACCAGTGATTTGGGGCGGGGACTGTTTTTT.

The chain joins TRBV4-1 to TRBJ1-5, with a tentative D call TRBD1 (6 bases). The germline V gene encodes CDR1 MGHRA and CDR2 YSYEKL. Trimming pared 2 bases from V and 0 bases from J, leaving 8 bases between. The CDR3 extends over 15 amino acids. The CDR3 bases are TGCGCCAGCAGCCAACAGGGGAATAGCAATCAGCCCCAGCATTTT. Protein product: CASSQQGNSNQPQHF.

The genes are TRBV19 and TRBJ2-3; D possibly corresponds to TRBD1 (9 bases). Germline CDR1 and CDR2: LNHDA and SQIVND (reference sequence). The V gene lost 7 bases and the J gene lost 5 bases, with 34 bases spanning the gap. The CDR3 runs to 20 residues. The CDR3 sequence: CASNLIRDRARTGGVDTQYF. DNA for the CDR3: TGTGCCAGTAACCTAATCCGGGACAGGGCGAGAACGGGGGGGGTAGATACGCAGTATTTT. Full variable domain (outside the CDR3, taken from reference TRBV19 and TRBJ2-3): DGGITQSPKYLFRKEGQNVTLSCEQNLNHDAMYWYRQDPGQGLRLIYYSQIVNDFQKGDIAEGYSVSREKKESFPLTVTSAQKNPTAFYLCASNLIRDRARTGGVDTQYFGPGTRLTVL.

CDR3 in DNA: TGTGCCAGCAGCGACGGGACAGGGTTTTTCCACGAGCAGTACTTC. It is translated as CASSDGTGFFHEQYF. The chain links TRBV9 to TRBJ2-7; 9 bases match TRBD1. This CDR3 is built from 15 residues. Germline lookup yields CDR1 SGDLS and CDR2 YYNGEE. After removal of 3 bases from V and 5 bases from J, the junction contained 9 bases not matched to a gene.

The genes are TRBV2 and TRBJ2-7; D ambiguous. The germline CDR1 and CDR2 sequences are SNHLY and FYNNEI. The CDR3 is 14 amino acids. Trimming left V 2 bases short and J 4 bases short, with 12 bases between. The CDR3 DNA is TGTGCCAGCAGTGAATCCCCTCTATTTTACGAGCAGTACTTC. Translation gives CASSESPLFYEQYF. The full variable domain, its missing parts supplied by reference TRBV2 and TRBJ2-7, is EPEVTQTPSHQVTQMGQEVILRCVPISNHLYFYWYRQILGQKVEFLVSFYNNEISEKSEIFDDQFSVERPDGSNFTLKIRSTKLEDSAMYFCASSESPLFYEQYFGPGTRLTVT.

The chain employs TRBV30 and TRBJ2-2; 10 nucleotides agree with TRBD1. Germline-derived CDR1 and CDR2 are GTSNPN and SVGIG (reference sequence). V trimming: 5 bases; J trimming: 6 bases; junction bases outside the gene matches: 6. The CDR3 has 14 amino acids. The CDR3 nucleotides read TGTGCCTGGGGGGGACAGGGGCGTTCCGGGGAGCTGTTTTTT. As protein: CAWGGQGRSGELFF.

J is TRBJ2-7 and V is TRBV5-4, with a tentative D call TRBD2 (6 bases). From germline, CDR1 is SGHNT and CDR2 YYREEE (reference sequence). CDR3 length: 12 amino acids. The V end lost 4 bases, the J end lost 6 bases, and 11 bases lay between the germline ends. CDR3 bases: TGTGCCAGCAGCCAGGTGGGAGGCGAGCAGTACGTC. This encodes CASSQVGGEQYV.

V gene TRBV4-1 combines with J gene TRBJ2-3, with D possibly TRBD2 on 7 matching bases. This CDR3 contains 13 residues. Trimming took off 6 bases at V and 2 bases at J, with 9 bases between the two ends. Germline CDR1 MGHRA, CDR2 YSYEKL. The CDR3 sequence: CASRGGATDTQYF. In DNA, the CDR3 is TGCGCCAGCAGGGGGGGGGCCACAGATACGCAGTATTTT.

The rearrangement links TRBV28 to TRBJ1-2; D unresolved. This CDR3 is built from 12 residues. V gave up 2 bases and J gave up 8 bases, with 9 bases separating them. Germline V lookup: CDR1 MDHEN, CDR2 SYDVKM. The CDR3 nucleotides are TGTGCCAGCAGTTTAGGGCCCCGGGGCTACACCTTC. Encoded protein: CASSLGPRGYTF.

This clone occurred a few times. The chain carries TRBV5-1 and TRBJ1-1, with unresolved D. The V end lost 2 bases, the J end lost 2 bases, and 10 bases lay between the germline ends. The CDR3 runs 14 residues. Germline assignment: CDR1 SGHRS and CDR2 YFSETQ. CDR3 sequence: CASSLFQVNTEAFF. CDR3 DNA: TGCGCCAGCAGCTTATTCCAGGTCAACACTGAAGCTTTCTTT.

The CDR3 reads CASGSSGANVLTF. The CDR3 bases are TGTGCTAGTGGGAGCTCTGGGGCCAACGTCCTGACTTTC. The chain couples TRBV12-5 to TRBJ2-6; no reliable D call. V lost 6 bases, J lost 0 bases, and 3 bases lay in between. The CDR3 is 13 amino acids. Per germline, CDR1 LGHNT and CDR2 FRNRAP. Variable domain in full (rest from reference TRBV12-5 and TRBJ2-6): DARVTQTPRHKVTEMGQEVTMRCQPILGHNTVFWYRQTMMQGLELLAYFRNRAPLDDSGMPKDRFSAEMPDATLATLKIQPSEPRDSAVYFCASGSSGANVLTFGAGSRLTVL.

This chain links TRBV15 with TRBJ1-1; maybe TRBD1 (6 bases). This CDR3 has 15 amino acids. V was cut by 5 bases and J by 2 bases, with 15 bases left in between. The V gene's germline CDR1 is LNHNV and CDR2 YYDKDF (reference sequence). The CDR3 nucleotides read TGTGCCACCAGCTCAGAGGGGGGGGGCAACACTGAAGCTTTCTTT. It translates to CATSSEGGGNTEAFF.

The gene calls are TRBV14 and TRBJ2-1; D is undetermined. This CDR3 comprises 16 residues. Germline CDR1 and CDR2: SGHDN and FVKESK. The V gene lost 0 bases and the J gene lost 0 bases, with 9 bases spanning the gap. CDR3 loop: CASSQETSSSYNEQFF. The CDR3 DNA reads TGTGCCAGCAGCCAAGAAACGTCTAGCTCCTACAATGAGCAGTTCTTC.

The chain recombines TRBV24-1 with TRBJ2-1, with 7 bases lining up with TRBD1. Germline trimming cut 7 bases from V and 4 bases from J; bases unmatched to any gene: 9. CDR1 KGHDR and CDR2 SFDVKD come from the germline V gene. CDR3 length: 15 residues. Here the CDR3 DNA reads TGTGCCACCAGGGGGTGGGCAGGGGGTTACAATGAGCAGTTCTTC. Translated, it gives CATRGWAGGYNEQFF.

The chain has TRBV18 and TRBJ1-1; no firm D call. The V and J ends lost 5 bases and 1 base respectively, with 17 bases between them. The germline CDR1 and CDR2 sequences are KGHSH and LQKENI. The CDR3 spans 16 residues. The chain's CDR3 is CASSAAILGANTEAFF. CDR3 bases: TGTGCCAGCTCAGCAGCGATCTTAGGAGCGAACACTGAAGCTTTCTTT.

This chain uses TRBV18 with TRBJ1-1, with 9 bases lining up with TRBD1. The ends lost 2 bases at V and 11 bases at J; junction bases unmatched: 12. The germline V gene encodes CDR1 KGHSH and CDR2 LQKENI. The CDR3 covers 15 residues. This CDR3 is CASSPWDRALQGAFF. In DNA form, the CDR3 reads TGTGCCAGCTCACCATGGGACAGGGCCTTACAGGGGGCTTTCTTT.

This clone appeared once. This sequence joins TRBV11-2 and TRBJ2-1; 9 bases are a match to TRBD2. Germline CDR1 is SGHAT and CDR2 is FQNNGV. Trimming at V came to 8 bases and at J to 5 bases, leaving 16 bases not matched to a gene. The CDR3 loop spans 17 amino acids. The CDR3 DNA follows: TGTGCCAGCCTTAGACAATTAGCGGGGGCACGGGACAATGAGCAGTTCTTC. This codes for CASLRQLAGARDNEQFF. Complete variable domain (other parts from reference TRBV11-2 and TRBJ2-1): EAGVAQSPRYKIIEKRQSVAFWCNPISGHATLYWYQQILGQGPKLLIQFQNNGVVDDSQLPKDRFSAERLKGVDSTLKIQPAKLEDSAVYLCASLRQLAGARDNEQFFGPGTRLTVL.

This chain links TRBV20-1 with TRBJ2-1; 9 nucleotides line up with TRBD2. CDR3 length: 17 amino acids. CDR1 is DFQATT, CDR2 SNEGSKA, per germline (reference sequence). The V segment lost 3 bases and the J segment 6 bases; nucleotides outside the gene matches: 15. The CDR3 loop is CSASNIFGGRGFNEQFF. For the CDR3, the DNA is TGCAGTGCTAGTAACATTTTTGGCGGGAGGGGGTTCAATGAGCAGTTCTTC.

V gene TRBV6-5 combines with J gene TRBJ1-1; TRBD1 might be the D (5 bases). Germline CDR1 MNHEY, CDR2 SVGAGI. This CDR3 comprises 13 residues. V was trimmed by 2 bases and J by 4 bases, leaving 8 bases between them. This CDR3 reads CASSYQGVTEAFF. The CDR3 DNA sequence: TGTGCCAGCAGTTACCAGGGTGTCACTGAAGCTTTCTTT.

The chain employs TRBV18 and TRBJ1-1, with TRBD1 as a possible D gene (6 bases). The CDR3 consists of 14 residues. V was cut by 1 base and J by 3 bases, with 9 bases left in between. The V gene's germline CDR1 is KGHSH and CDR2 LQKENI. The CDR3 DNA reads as TGTGCCAGCTCACCACAGGGGGGCTACACTGAAGCTTTCTTT. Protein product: CASSPQGGYTEAFF.

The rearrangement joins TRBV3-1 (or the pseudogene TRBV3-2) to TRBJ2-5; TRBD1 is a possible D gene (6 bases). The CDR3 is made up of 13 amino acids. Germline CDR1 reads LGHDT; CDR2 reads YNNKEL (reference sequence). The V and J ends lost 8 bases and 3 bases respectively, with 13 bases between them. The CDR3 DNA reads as TGTGCCAGCCGGTATTGGACAGAAGAGACCCAGTACTTC. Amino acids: CASRYWTEETQYF.

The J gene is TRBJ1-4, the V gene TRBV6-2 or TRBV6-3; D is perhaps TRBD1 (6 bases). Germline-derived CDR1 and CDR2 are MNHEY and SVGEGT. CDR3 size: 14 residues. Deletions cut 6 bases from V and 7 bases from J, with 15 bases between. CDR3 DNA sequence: TGTGCCAGCAGCTATACAGGGTTAGGTGAAAAACTGTTTTTT. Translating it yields CASSYTGLGEKLFF.

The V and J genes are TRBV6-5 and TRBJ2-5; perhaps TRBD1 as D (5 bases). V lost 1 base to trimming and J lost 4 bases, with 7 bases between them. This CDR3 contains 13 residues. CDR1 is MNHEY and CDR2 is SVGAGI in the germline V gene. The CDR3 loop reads CASSYWQGETQYF. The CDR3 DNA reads TGTGCCAGCAGTTACTGGCAGGGAGAGACCCAGTACTTC.

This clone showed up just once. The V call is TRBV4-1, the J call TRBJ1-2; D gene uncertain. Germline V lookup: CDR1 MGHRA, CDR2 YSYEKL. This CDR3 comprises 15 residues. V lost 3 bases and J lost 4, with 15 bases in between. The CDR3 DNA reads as TGCGCCAGCAGCCAGGGATTTGGGCTAGGCTATGGCTACACCTTC. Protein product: CASSQGFGLGYGYTF.

The CDR3 nucleotides are TGTGCCAGCAGTTTGTCTGGGACTGGGGCCAACGTCCTGACTTTC. Amino acid sequence: CASSLSGTGANVLTF. The J gene is TRBJ2-6, the V gene TRBV27, with D uncertain. Trimming stripped 3 bases from V and 2 bases from J, with 8 bases between. CDR1 MNHEY and CDR2 SMNVEV come from the germline V gene (reference sequence). CDR3 length: 15 residues.

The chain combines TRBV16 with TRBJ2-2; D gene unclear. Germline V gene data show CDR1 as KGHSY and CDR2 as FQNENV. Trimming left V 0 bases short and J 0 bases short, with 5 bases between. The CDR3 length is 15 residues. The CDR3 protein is CASSQSWANTGELFF. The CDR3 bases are TGTGCCAGCAGCCAATCGTGGGCGAACACCGGGGAGCTGTTTTTT.